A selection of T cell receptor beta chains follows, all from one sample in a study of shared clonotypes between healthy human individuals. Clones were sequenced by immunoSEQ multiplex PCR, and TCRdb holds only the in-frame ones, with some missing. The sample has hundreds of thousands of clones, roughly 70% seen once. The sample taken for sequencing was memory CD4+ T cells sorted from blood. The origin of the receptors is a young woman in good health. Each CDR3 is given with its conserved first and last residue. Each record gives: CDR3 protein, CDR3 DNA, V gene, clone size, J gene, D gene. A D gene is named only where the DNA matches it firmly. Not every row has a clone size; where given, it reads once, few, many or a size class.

CDR3: CASSLDRGVGDEQYF; DNA: TGCGCCAGCAGCTTGGATCGAGGGGTCGGGGACGAGCAGTACTTC; V: TRBV5-1; size: -; J: TRBJ2-7; D: -
CDR3: CASSQSETTGAANTGELFF; DNA: TGCGCCAGCAGTCAATCGGAGACGACAGGGGCCGCGAACACCGGGGAGCTGTTTTTT; V: TRBV23-1; size: -; J: TRBJ2-2; D: TRBD1
CDR3: CAWRTTGLSTEAFF; DNA: TGTGCCTGGAGGACCACAGGGTTGAGCACTGAAGCTTTCTTT; V: TRBV30; size: -; J: TRBJ1-1; D: -
CDR3: CASSKDSNQPQHF; DNA: TGTGCCAGCAGCAAGGACAGCAATCAGCCCCAGCATTTT; V: TRBV9; size: once; J: TRBJ1-5; D: -
CDR3: CASSFVRSKWGKETQYF; DNA: TGTGCCAGCAGCTTCGTCCGGTCAAAATGGGGGAAAGAGACCCAGTACTTC; V: TRBV7-2; size: -; J: TRBJ2-5; D: -
CDR3: CASSIGQGLDGYTF; DNA: TGTGCCAGTAGTATCGGGCAGGGACTAGACGGCTACACCTTC; V: TRBV19; size: -; J: TRBJ1-2; D: -
CDR3: CASSEQGAPSQPQHF; DNA: TGTGCCAGCAGTGAACAGGGGGCCCCGTCCCAGCCCCAGCATTTT; V: TRBV6-1; size: once; J: TRBJ1-5; D: TRBD1
CDR3: CASSEVGRQGNTGELFF; DNA: TGTGCCAGCAGTGAAGTGGGGAGACAGGGGAACACCGGGGAGCTGTTTTTT; V: TRBV2; size: -; J: TRBJ2-2; D: TRBD1
CDR3: CASSARVYGYTF; DNA: TGTGCCAGCAGCGCCAGGGTCTATGGCTACACCTTC; V: TRBV28; size: few; J: TRBJ1-2; D: -
CDR3: CASSPGFSTEAFF; DNA: TGTGCCAGCAGTCCAGGTTTCAGCACTGAAGCTTTCTTT; V: TRBV2; size: -; J: TRBJ1-1; D: -
CDR3: CASSLLAVGNRGEDEQFF; DNA: TGCGCCAGCAGCCTCCTCGCGGTCGGCAACAGGGGGGAGGATGAGCAGTTCTTC; V: TRBV5-1; size: -; J: TRBJ2-1; D: TRBD1
CDR3: CASSISTGVRYGYTF; DNA: TGTGCCAGTAGTATCTCTACAGGGGTGAGGTATGGCTACACCTTC; V: TRBV19; size: once; J: TRBJ1-2; D: TRBD1
CDR3: CSVVGQPTNTGELFF; DNA: TGCAGCGTTGTAGGCCAGCCGACGAACACCGGGGAGCTGTTTTTT; V: TRBV29-1; size: -; J: TRBJ2-2; D: -
CDR3: CASSPSDSSGNTIYF; DNA: TGTGCCAGCAGCCCTTCGGACAGCTCTGGAAACACCATATATTTT; V: TRBV4-2; size: few; J: TRBJ1-3; D: -
CDR3: CASSENLAGVVPTQYF; DNA: TGCGCCAGCAGTGAAAATTTAGCGGGAGTGGTGCCGACCCAGTACTTC; V: TRBV10-2; size: once; J: TRBJ2-5; D: TRBD2
CDR3: CASSLARGGTEAFF; DNA: TGTGCCAGCAGCCTCGCCAGGGGAGGCACTGAAGCTTTCTTT; V: TRBV6-1; size: -; J: TRBJ1-1; D: -
CDR3: CASSRQGVSPLANEKLFF; DNA: TGTGCCAGCTCACGACAGGGTGTCTCTCCCCTCGCTAATGAAAAACTGTTTTTT; V: TRBV18; size: -; J: TRBJ1-4; D: TRBD1
CDR3: CASRGGGNGNTIYF; DNA: TGTGCCAGCCGGGGAGGGGGGAATGGAAACACCATATATTTT; V: TRBV28; size: -; J: TRBJ1-3; D: -
CDR3: CASRQGYYEQYF; DNA: TGCGCCAGCAGGCAGGGCTACTACGAGCAGTACTTC; V: TRBV5-1; size: -; J: TRBJ2-7; D: -
CDR3: CASRKGGNRGYNEQFF; DNA: TGTGCCAGCAGGAAAGGAGGCAACCGGGGCTACAATGAGCAGTTCTTC; V: TRBV28; size: -; J: TRBJ2-1; D: -
CDR3: CASSSRGSSTDTQYF; DNA: TGTGCCAGTAGCTCTCGCGGCTCTAGCACAGATACGCAGTATTTT; V: TRBV19; size: -; J: TRBJ2-3; D: -
CDR3: CASSLGQQYNQPQHF; DNA: TGTGCCAGCAGCCTTGGACAGCAATACAATCAGCCCCAGCATTTT; V: TRBV5-8; size: few; J: TRBJ1-5; D: -
CDR3: CASSLERGRATNTGELFF; DNA: TGCGCCAGCAGCTTGGAGCGTGGAAGGGCCACGAACACCGGGGAGCTGTTTTTT; V: TRBV5-1; size: once; J: TRBJ2-2; D: -
CDR3: CASSPSRGFHSYEQYF; DNA: TGTGCCAGCAGCCCCTCTAGAGGGTTTCACTCCTACGAGCAGTACTTC; V: TRBV14; size: -; J: TRBJ2-7; D: -
CDR3: CASRGSATNEKLFF; DNA: TGTGCCAGCAGGGGTTCTGCAACTAATGAAAAACTGTTTTTT; V: TRBV6-6; size: -; J: TRBJ1-4; D: -
CDR3: CASSEDNYSGANVLTF; DNA: TGTGCCAGCAGTGAGGACAACTACTCTGGGGCCAACGTCCTGACTTTC; V: TRBV25-1; size: -; J: TRBJ2-6; D: -
CDR3: CASSLAGTPETQYF; DNA: TGTGCCAGCAGCTTGGCCGGGACACCAGAGACCCAGTACTTC; V: TRBV11-3; size: -; J: TRBJ2-5; D: -
CDR3: CASSRTGNEQYF; DNA: TGTGCCAGCAGCCGGACAGGGAACGAGCAGTACTTC; V: TRBV27; size: -; J: TRBJ2-7; D: TRBD1
CDR3: CASSLSGTIYEQYF; DNA: TGTGCCAGCAGCTTAAGCGGGACGATCTACGAGCAGTACTTC; V: TRBV5-5; size: -; J: TRBJ2-7; D: TRBD2
CDR3: CASSSGREADIQYF; DNA: TGTGCCAGTAGTAGCGGGAGGGAGGCGGACATTCAGTACTTC; V: TRBV19; size: -; J: TRBJ2-4; D: TRBD2
CDR3: CASSLRQGGVNTEAFF; DNA: TGTGCCAGCAGCTTAAGACAGGGAGGGGTGAACACTGAAGCTTTCTTT; V: TRBV11-2; size: -; J: TRBJ1-1; D: TRBD1
CDR3: CASSAAASNQPQHF; DNA: TGTGCCAGCAGTGCTGCAGCCAGCAATCAGCCCCAGCATTTT; V: TRBV2; size: -; J: TRBJ1-5; D: -
CDR3: CASSLAPFDNQPQHF; DNA: TGTGCCAGCAGCTTAGCTCCGTTTGACAATCAGCCCCAGCATTTT; V: TRBV11-2; size: -; J: TRBJ1-5; D: -